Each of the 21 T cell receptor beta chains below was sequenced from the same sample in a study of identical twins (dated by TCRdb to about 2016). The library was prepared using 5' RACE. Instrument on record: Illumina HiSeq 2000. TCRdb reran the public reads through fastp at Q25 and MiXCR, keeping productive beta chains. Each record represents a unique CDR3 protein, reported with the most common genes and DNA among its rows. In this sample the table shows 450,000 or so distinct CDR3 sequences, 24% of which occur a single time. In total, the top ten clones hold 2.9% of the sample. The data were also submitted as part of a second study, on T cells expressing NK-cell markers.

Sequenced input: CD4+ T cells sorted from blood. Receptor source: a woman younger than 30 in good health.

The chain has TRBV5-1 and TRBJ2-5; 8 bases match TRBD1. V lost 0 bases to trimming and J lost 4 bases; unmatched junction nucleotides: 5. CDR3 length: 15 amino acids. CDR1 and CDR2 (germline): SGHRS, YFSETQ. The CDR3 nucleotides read TGCGCCAGCAGCTTGGTCGGACAGGGCGTAGAGACCCAGTACTTC. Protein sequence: CASSLVGQGVETQYF.

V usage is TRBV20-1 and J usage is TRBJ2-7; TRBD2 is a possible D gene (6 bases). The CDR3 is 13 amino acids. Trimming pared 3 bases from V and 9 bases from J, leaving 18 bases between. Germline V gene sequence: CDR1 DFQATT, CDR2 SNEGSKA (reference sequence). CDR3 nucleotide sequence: TGCAGTGCTAGGTACCCTCGGGGAGGAGGGCAGTACTTC. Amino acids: CSARYPRGGGQYF.

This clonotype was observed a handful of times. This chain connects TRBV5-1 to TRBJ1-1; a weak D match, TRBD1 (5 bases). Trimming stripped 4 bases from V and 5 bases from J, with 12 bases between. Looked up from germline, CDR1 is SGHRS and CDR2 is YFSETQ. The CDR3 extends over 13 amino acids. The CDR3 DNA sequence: TGCGCCAGCAGCGTCAGGGAGAGGACTGAAGCTTTCTTT. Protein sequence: CASSVRERTEAFF.

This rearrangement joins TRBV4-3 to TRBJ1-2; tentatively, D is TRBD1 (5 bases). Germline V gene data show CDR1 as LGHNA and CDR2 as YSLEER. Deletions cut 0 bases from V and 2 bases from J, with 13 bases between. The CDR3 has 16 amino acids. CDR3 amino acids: CASSQDTGVVNYGYTF. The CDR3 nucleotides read TGCGCCAGCAGCCAAGATACAGGTGTAGTCAACTATGGCTACACCTTC.

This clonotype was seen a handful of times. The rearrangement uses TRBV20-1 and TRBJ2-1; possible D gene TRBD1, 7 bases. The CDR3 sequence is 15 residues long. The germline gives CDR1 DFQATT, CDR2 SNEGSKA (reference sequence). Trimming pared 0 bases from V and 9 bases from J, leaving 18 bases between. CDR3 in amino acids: CSARDRGRGAAEQFF. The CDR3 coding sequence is TGCAGTGCTAGAGATCGTGGCAGGGGGGCGGCTGAGCAGTTCTTC.

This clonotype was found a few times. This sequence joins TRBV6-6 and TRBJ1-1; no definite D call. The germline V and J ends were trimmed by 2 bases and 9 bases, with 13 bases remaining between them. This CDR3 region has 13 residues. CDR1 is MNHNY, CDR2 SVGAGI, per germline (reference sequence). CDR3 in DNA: TGTGCCAGCAGTTACCTTGTTTGGCAGAAAGCTTTCTTT. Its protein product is CASSYLVWQKAFF.

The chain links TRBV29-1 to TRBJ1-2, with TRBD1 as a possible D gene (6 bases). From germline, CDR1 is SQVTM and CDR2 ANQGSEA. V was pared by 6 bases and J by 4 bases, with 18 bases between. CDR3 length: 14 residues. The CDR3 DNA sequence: TGCAGCGTGGGACCCCAGGGGCTGAGCTATGGCTACACCTTC. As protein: CSVGPQGLSYGYTF.

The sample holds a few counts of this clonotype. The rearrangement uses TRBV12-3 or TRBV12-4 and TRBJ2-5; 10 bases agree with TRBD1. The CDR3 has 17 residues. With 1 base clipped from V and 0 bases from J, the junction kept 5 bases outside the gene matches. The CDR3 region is CASSLVGQGDYQETQYF. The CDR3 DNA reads TGTGCCAGCAGTTTAGTTGGACAGGGGGACTACCAAGAGACCCAGTACTTC.

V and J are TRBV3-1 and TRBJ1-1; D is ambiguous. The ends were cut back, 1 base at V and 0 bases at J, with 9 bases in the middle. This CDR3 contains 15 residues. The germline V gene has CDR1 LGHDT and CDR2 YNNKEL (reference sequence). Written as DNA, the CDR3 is TGTGCCAGCAGCCAAGGACCCACCATGAACACTGAAGCTTTCTTT. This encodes CASSQGPTMNTEAFF.

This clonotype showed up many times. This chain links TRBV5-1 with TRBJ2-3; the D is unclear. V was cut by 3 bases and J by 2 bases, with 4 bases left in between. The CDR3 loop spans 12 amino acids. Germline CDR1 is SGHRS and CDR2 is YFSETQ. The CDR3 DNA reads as TGCGCCAGCAGCTCCTTCACAGATACGCAGTATTTT. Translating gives CASSSFTDTQYF.

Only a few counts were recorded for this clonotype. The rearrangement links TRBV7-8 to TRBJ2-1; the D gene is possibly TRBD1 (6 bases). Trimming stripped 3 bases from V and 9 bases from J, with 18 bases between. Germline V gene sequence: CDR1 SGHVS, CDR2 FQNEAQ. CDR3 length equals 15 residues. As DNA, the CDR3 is TGTGCCAGCAGCTTGTTTCGGACAGCTGAGAGTGAGCAGTTCTTC. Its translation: CASSLFRTAESEQFF.

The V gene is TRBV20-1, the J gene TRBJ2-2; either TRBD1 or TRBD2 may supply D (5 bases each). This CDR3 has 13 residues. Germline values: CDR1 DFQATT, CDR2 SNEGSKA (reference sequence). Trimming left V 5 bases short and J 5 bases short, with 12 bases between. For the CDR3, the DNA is TGCAGTGCTCAGGGAAGCGGTACCGGGGAGCTGTTTTTT. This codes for CSAQGSGTGELFF.

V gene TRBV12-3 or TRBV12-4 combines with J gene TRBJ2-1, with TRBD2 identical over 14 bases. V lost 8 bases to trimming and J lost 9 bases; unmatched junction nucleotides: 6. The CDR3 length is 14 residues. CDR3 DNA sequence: TGTGCCAGCGGGCAGACTAGCGGGAGGGTTGAGCAGTTCTTC. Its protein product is CASGQTSGRVEQFF.

The CDR3 loop is CASSGTFGETQYF. Here the CDR3 DNA reads TGCGCCAGCAGCGGGACTTTCGGAGAGACCCAGTACTTC. The chain is built from TRBV4-3 and TRBJ2-5; the D gene is possibly TRBD2 (6 bases). The CDR3 has 13 amino acids. Trimming took off 5 bases at V and 4 bases at J, with 11 bases between the two ends. The germline gives CDR1 LGHNA, CDR2 YSLEER.

The CDR3 spells CASTIGSGGLGDTQYF. The CDR3 DNA is TGCGCCAGCACCATTGGTAGCGGGGGGCTGGGAGATACGCAGTATTTT. V gene TRBV5-1 combines with J gene TRBJ2-3; 10 bases line up with TRBD2. The germline V gene encodes CDR1 SGHRS and CDR2 YFSETQ. The CDR3 extends over 16 amino acids. With V trimmed by 6 bases and J by 5 bases, 12 bases remained unmatched.

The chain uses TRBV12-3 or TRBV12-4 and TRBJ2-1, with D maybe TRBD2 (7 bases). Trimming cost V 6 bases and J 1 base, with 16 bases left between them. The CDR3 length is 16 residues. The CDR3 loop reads CASRPSGRGSYNEQFF. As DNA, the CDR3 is TGTGCCAGCAGGCCTTCGGGGAGGGGGTCCTACAATGAGCAGTTCTTC.

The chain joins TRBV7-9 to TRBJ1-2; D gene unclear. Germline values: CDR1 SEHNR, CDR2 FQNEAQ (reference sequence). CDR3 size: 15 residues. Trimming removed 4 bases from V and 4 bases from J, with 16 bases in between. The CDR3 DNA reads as TGTGCCAGCAGCTCTGACGGTGAGGTGGGCTATGGCTACACCTTC. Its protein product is CASSSDGEVGYGYTF. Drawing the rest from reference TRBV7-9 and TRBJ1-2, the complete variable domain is DTGVSQNPRHKITKRGQNVTFRCDPISEHNRLYWYRQTLGQGPEFLTYFQNEAQLEKSRLLSDRFSAERPKGSFSTLEIQRTEQGDSAMYLCASSSDGEVGYGYTFGSGTRLTVV.

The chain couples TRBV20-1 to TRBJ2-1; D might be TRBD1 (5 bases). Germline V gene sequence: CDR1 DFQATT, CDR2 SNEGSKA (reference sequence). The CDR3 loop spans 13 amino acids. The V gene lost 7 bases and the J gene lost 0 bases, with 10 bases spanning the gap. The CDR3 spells CSGGLSSYNEQFF. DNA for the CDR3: TGCAGTGGGGGCCTAAGCTCCTACAATGAGCAGTTCTTC.

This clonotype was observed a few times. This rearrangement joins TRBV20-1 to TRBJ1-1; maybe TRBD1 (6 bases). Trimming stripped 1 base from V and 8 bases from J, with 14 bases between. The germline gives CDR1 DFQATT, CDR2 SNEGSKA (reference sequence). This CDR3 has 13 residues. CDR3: CSARVPGQDEAFF. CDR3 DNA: TGCAGTGCTAGAGTACCGGGACAAGACGAAGCTTTCTTT.

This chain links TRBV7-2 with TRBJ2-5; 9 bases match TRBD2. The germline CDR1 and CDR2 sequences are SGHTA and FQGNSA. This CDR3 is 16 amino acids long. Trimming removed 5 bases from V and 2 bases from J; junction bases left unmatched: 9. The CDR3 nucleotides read TGTGCCAGCAGCATACGGACTAGCGCGACGCAAGAGACCCAGTACTTC. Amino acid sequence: CASSIRTSATQETQYF.

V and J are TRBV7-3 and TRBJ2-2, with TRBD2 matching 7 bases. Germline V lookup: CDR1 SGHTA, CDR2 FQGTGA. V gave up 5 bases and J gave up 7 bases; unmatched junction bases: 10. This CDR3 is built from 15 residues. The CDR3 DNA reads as TGTGCCAGCAGCCCACAGACTAGCTCCGGCGGGGAGCTGTTTTTT. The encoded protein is CASSPQTSSGGELFF.